These 3 T cell receptor beta chains share one sample of origin, sequenced in a study of blood T cell repertoires in COVID-19. The data were produced by immunoSEQ multiplex PCR, yet TCRdb's version contains in-frame clones alone and is incomplete. The sample shows 160,000 or so clones, approximately 87% of them seen only once. Material: peripheral blood. These receptors all stem from a woman aged 70-85 years with acute or convalescent COVID-19.

This clone was found once. The chain employs TRBV5-1 and TRBJ2-1; D call uncertain. Trimming took 0 bases from V and 4 from J, leaving 11 bases between them. The CDR3 runs to 15 residues. Germline V gene sequence: CDR1 SGHRS, CDR2 YFSETQ. This CDR3 reads CASSLGQLQYNEQFF. CDR3 DNA: TGCGCCAGCAGCTTGGGACAATTACAATACAATGAGCAGTTCTTC.

The rearrangement joins TRBV20-1 to TRBJ2-4, with TRBD1 matching 10 bases. J lost 2 bases, V lost 3 bases, and 7 bases had no gene match. Germline CDR1 DFQATT, CDR2 SNEGSKA (reference sequence). CDR3 length: 16 amino acids. The CDR3 DNA reads TGCAGTGCTAGTCGGACAGGGGGGGGGACCAAAAACATTCAGTACTTC. It specifies CSASRTGGGTKNIQYF.

The chain links TRBV9 to TRBJ1-2; TRBD1 is a possible D gene (5 bases). Trimming took 3 bases from V and 8 from J, leaving 20 bases between them. In germline, CDR1 is SGDLS, CDR2 YYNGEE. This CDR3 region has 15 residues. The CDR3 reads CASSAGGRIAWGYTF. The CDR3 nucleotides are TGTGCCAGCAGCGCGGGGGGTCGGATTGCCTGGGGCTACACCTTC.